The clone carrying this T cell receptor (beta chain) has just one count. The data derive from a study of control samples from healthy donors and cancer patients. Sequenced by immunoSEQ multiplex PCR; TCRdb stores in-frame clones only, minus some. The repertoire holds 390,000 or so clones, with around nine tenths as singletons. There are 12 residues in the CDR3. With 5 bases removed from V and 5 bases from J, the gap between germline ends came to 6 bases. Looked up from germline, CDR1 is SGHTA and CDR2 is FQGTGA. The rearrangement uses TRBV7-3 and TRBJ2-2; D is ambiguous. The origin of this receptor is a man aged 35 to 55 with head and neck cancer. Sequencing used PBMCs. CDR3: CASSIMTGELFF. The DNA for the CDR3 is TGTGCCAGCAGCATTATGACCGGGGAGCTGTTTTTT.